This TCR beta chain was documented in a study of Graves' ophthalmopathy and Graves' hyperthyroidism. RNA served as the template for amplifying TCR beta CDR3 regions. Following a first-round RT-PCR that used HTBI primers, a second-round multiplex PCR was carried out. TCRdb independently ran MiXCR on the multiplex PCR reads; one entry per CDR3 protein. The sample lists some 380,000 distinct CDR3 sequences, just over 15% occurring once. This clonotype was seen at least ten times. Its specificity is not known. Aged 18 to 65, hyperthyroidism patients had new diagnoses of under 2 months' duration. Ineligible for inclusion were patients with other autoimmune diseases, uncontrolled infections, pregnancy or lactation. Germline V gene data show CDR1 as SGHAT and CDR2 as FQNNGV. The CDR3 extends over 15 amino acids. Between the trimmed V and J ends, which lost 5 bases and 4 bases, there was a span of 18 bases.

Study-wide points: The model forecast ophthalmopathy progression, reaching roughly 65% sensitivity and less than 75% specificity.

Input material: peripheral blood. The chain is built from TRBV11-2 and TRBJ2-7; a weak D match, TRBD1 (5 bases). This TCR was sampled from a woman in her late teens or twenties with stable Graves' hyperthyroidism. The CDR3 DNA reads as TGTGCCAGCAGCCCCCGACAGAAACCGGATTACGAGCAGTACTTC. Its protein is CASSPRQKPDYEQYF.